This entry lists 5 T cell receptor beta chains sequenced from one sample in a study of patients and donors after allogeneic stem cell transplantation. TCRdb re-analysed the RT-PCR reads in MiXCR, keeping a single row per CDR3 protein. Altogether hundreds of thousands of distinct CDR3 sequences are present, more than 15% being singletons, with the ten largest covering about 7%. Sample: blood, either unsorted or a sorted T cell fraction (not recorded which). The receptors come from a human donor who was either an allogeneic HSCT recipient or a stem cell or donor lymphocyte infusion donor (not recorded which). It is not recorded whose cells these are; they may come from a transplant donor.

This clonotype appeared many times. The V call is TRBV7-2, the J call TRBJ2-1, with 8 bases that match TRBD1. Trimming took 3 bases from V and 8 from J; bases not matched to a gene: 6. Germline loops: CDR1 SGHTA, CDR2 FQGNSA. This CDR3 has 14 residues. In nucleotides, the CDR3 is TGTGCCAGCAGCTTCACGGGACAGGTCCATGAGCAGTTCTTC. Translation: CASSFTGQVHEQFF.

This clonotype has just a few counts. A read error may account for a junction end that differs from germline. The chain carries TRBV20-1 and TRBJ1-5; 7 positions match TRBD1. Germline CDR1 and CDR2: DFQATT and SNEGSKA (reference sequence). This CDR3 is built from 13 residues. The CDR3 region is CSARGDSKQPQHF. CDR3 nucleotides: TGCAGTGCCAGGGGGGACAGCAAGCAGCCCCAGCATTTT.

As to this clonotype: In this CDR3 the conserved last residue, phenylalanine or tryptophan, is missing, so a read error is likely. The genes are TRBV20-1 and TRBJ2-3; 12 bases fit TRBD2. The V gene's germline CDR1 is DFQATT and CDR2 SNEGSKA (reference sequence). CDR3 length equals 15 residues. Unmatched junction bases numbered 5, after V lost 5 bases and J lost 2 bases. CDR3 amino acids: CSAGGLAGSTDTQYI. The CDR3 DNA reads TGCAGTGCTGGCGGACTAGCGGGATCCACAGATACGCAGTATATT.

This clonotype appeared a few times. The rearrangement uses TRBV5-1 and TRBJ1-6; 8 bases are shared with TRBD1. The CDR3 contains 18 residues. Germline trimming cut 0 bases from V and 3 bases from J; bases unmatched to any gene: 8. Looked up from germline, CDR1 is SGHRS and CDR2 is YFSETQ. In DNA, the CDR3 is TGCGCCAGCAGCTTGGGGGACAGGCCGACAAGCTATAATTCACCCCTCCACTTT. Protein product: CASSLGDRPTSYNSPLHF.

The rearrangement uses TRBV5-4 and TRBJ2-1; 10 nucleotides align to TRBD2. Germline CDR1 and CDR2: SGHNT and YYREEE (reference sequence). V trimming: 0 bases; J trimming: 0 bases; junction bases outside the gene matches: 9. The length of the CDR3 is 19 residues. CDR3 loop: CASSLGQRGGRVSYNEQFF. In nucleotides, the CDR3 is TGTGCCAGCAGCTTGGGTCAGCGGGGGGGACGAGTCTCCTACAATGAGCAGTTCTTC.